Below are 2 T cell receptor beta chains sequenced from a single sample in a study of T-cell memory formation after mild COVID-19 (dated by TCRdb to the early 2020s). The library was prepared using 5' RACE. The sequencing machine was an Illumina NovaSeq 6000. TCRdb reanalyzed the raw reads on its own, using fastp at Q25 for trimming and MiXCR for clone calling, and kept in-frame beta chains. Rows matching on CDR3 protein sequence are summarized as one entry with the most common DNA and genes. The sample has over 450,000 distinct CDR3 sequences on record, around 21% of them singletons. Under 15% of the sample lies in the top ten. The source material was PBMCs or a T cell subset sorted from them (not recorded which). All receptors come from an adult woman who had mild COVID-19 (a few samples of this study predate the infection). The sample titles of this study are shuffled in the database, so cell type and time point are left out; the donor was told from shared clones.

A few counts support this clonotype. The V gene is TRBV10-3, the J gene TRBJ2-7; 9 bases map to TRBD1. With V trimmed by 6 bases and J by 3 bases, 3 bases remained unmatched. The germline gives CDR1 ENHRY, CDR2 SYGVKD. The CDR3 has 13 residues. For the CDR3, the DNA is TGTGCCATCAGCAAGGACAGGGGCTACGAGCAGTACTTC. Translated, it gives CAISKDRGYEQYF.

J is TRBJ1-5 and V is TRBV19; no firm D call. CDR1 and CDR2 from the germline V gene are LNHDA and SQIVND (reference sequence). The CDR3 runs 12 residues. Between the trimmed V and J ends, which lost 8 bases and 6 bases, there was a span of 11 bases. CDR3 nucleotide sequence: TGTGCCAGTGGATGGTACCTTCAGCCCCAGCATTTT. This sequence encodes CASGWYLQPQHF.